A single T cell receptor beta chain is shown here with its context. The antigen is unknown. A read error is likely, as this CDR3 ends without the conserved phenylalanine or tryptophan. The DNA is left out, because the CDR3 cannot be placed on it with certainty; the CDR3 is given as TCRdb lists it. The data are from a study of CD8+CD57+ T cells in acquired aplastic anemia. The overall study: CD4+ cells from healthy donors averaged approximately 9.8 million reads. Study results and caveats: Researchers report that twenty-nine CD8+ CDR3 sequences appeared in both patients and controls.

Genomic DNA was employed as the template in profiling TCR beta VDJ and CDR3. Using its own MiXCR run on the reads, TCRdb lists one record per CDR3 protein. The top ten clones hold 4% of a sample with hundreds of thousands of distinct CDR3 sequences, roughly 68% of them seen once. Both ends counted, the CDR3 spans 11 residues. The germline V gene has CDR1 SGHTA and CDR2 FQGNSA. The V call is TRBV7-2, the J call TRBJ2-7. The sequence was collected from a human donor in good health, serving as a control. Material: sorted CD4+, CD8+, or CD8+CD57+ T cells (not recorded which) from PBMCs. CDR3 in amino acids: CASTLGYGKNI.